The clone carrying this T cell receptor beta chain was seen a few times. Targeted sequencing depth ranged from 1 in 200,000 to 1 in 1 million T cells. Clones were read by immunoSEQ multiplex PCR, and TCRdb kept only the in-frame ones, dropping some. The sample contains around 250,000 clones, 70% of which appear only once. With V trimmed by 6 bases and J by 6 bases, 3 bases remained unmatched. Per germline, CDR1 DFQATT and CDR2 SNEGSKA (reference sequence). The CDR3 totals 11 residues. This entry is derived from a study of cytotoxic CD8 clonotypes in ibrutinib-treated CLL. This chain connects TRBV20-1 to TRBJ1-2; 8 nucleotides line up with TRBD1. The TCR originated in a human donor with chronic lymphocytic leukemia. Sample: PBMCs, taken after 24 months of ibrutinib treatment. Written as DNA, the CDR3 is TGCAGTGCCGTGACAGGGGATGGCTACACCTTC. Translated: CSAVTGDGYTF.